Presented here are 16 T cell receptor beta chains from one specimen sequenced in a study of T cell responses to AZD1222 COVID-19 vaccine. The table came from immunoSEQ multiplex PCR; TCRdb's copy has only in-frame clones and leaves some out. The sample shows 150,000 to 200,000 clones, around 90% of them seen only once. The starting material was peripheral blood, obtained 28 days after the second AZD1222 dose. These receptors were obtained from an adult who received the AZD1222 COVID-19 vaccine.

About this clone itself: Germline is not matched at one junction end, which may reflect a read error. CDR3 amino acids: CASSPPGTGGAGGYF. DNA for the CDR3: TGTGCCAGCAGCCCACCCGGGACAGGGGGAGCGGGGGGCTATTTC. The chain is built from TRBV25-1 and TRBJ1-2, with TRBD1 matching over 11 bases. This CDR3 has 15 amino acids. Germline loops: CDR1 MGHDK, CDR2 SYGVNS.

The chain uses TRBV9 and TRBJ1-5, with 7 nucleotides matching TRBD1. Germline CDR1 reads SGDLS; CDR2 reads YYNGEE. This CDR3 is 14 amino acids long. Trimming took 3 bases from V and 7 from J; bases not matched to a gene: 7. The CDR3 protein is CASSATGAPQPQHF. The CDR3 coding sequence is TGTGCCAGCAGCGCCACAGGGGCCCCCCAGCCCCAGCATTTT.

This clone was counted a few times. The chain carries TRBV7-9 and TRBJ1-2; D call uncertain. The CDR3 contains 14 residues. Germline V gene data show CDR1 as SEHNR and CDR2 as FQNEAQ (reference sequence). Trimming pared 1 base from V and 8 bases from J, leaving 14 bases between. CDR3 amino acids: CASSLGGFPYGYTF. CDR3 DNA: TGTGCCAGCAGCTTAGGCGGGTTCCCCTACGGCTACACCTTC.

There are a few counts of this clone. The chain recombines TRBV7-9 with TRBJ1-5, with D unclear. Germline CDR1 SEHNR, CDR2 FQNEAQ (reference sequence). The V and J ends lost 8 bases and 4 bases respectively, with 9 bases between them. The CDR3 totals 12 residues. This CDR3 is CASSRDNQPQHF. The DNA of the CDR3 is TGTGCCAGCTCTAGGGATAATCAGCCCCAGCATTTT.

The chain uses TRBV4-2 and TRBJ2-2; D is uncertain. CDR3 length equals 15 residues. The germline V and J ends were trimmed by 0 bases and 1 base, with 6 bases remaining between them. The germline V gene has CDR1 LGHNA and CDR2 YNFKEQ. The CDR3 protein is CASSQDLGNTGELFF. The CDR3 DNA reads TGTGCCAGCAGCCAAGATCTGGGGAACACCGGGGAGCTGTTTTTT.

This rearrangement joins TRBV27 to TRBJ1-2, with 7 bases aligning to TRBD1. The V gene end was trimmed by 5 bases and the J gene end by 1 base; junction bases not matched to a gene: 7. The CDR3 is 15 residues long. The germline V gene has CDR1 MNHEY and CDR2 SMNVEV (reference sequence). CDR3 sequence reads: CASSVGTALNYGYTF. The CDR3 DNA sequence: TGTGCCAGCAGTGTCGGGACAGCTCTTAACTATGGCTACACCTTC.

The rearrangement links TRBV7-6 to TRBJ2-7; D remains unclear. The CDR3 has 15 residues. V was trimmed by 2 bases and J by 0 bases, leaving 11 bases between them. Germline loops: CDR1 SGHVS, CDR2 FNYEAQ. CDR3 nucleotides: TGTGCCAGCAGCTTAAATATTGGCAACTCCTACGAGCAGTACTTC. Its protein is CASSLNIGNSYEQYF.

The J gene is TRBJ2-7, the V gene TRBV5-1; D is perhaps TRBD1 (6 bases). This CDR3 is built from 13 residues. The V gene's germline CDR1 is SGHRS and CDR2 YFSETQ. V was trimmed by 0 bases and J by 5 bases, leaving 9 bases between them. CDR3 nucleotide sequence: TGCGCCAGCAGCTTGGTACAGGGCCACGAGCAGTACTTC. Translation: CASSLVQGHEQYF.

The chain has TRBV28 and TRBJ1-2; D not resolved. In germline, CDR1 is MDHEN, CDR2 SYDVKM. This CDR3 contains 14 residues. V lost 7 bases to trimming and J lost 2 bases, with 14 bases between them. CDR3 nucleotides: TGTGCCAGCATCGGTCGGCCGACGAACTATGGCTACACCTTC. As protein: CASIGRPTNYGYTF.

The V and J genes are TRBV18 and TRBJ2-1, with D possibly TRBD2 on 6 matching bases. The CDR3 is 15 amino acids. Germline V gives CDR1 KGHSH, CDR2 LQKENI. V was shortened by 0 bases and J by 6 bases, with 12 bases between the two germline ends. Written as DNA, the CDR3 is TGTGCCAGCTCACCACCGGGGCGGGGCATCAATGAGCAGTTCTTC. Residues: CASSPPGRGINEQFF.

V usage is TRBV3-1 (or the pseudogene TRBV3-2) and J usage is TRBJ2-1; 12 bases align to TRBD2. The CDR3 is 15 residues long. The V gene end was trimmed by 1 base and the J gene end by 10 bases; junction bases not matched to a gene: 5. CDR1 LGHDT and CDR2 YNNKEL come from the germline V gene (reference sequence). The CDR3 loop reads CASSQGTSGVEEQFF. The CDR3 DNA reads as TGTGCCAGCAGCCAAGGGACTAGCGGGGTGGAGGAGCAGTTCTTC.

The rearrangement links TRBV2 to TRBJ2-5, with TRBD2 matching over 12 bases. The V gene end was trimmed by 6 bases and the J gene end by 1 base; junction bases not matched to a gene: 3. Germline CDR1 reads SNHLY; CDR2 reads FYNNEI. The CDR3 runs to 15 residues. The CDR3 DNA is TGTGCCAGCAGCCGACTAGCGGGGGTCCAAGAGACCCAGTACTTC. Protein product: CASSRLAGVQETQYF.

V is TRBV30 and J is TRBJ1-4; 7 positions agree with TRBD1. This CDR3 has 14 amino acids. CDR1 and CDR2 (germline): GTSNPN, SVGIG (reference sequence). Unmatched junction bases numbered 5, after V lost 0 bases and J lost 7 bases. The CDR3 loop reads CAWSVRQGGEKLFF. The CDR3 region has the DNA TGTGCCTGGAGTGTACGACAGGGTGGTGAAAAACTGTTTTTT.

In nucleotides, the CDR3 is TGTGCCAGTAGTATAGAAGCCGGGACAGGGGAGGAAAAACTGTTTTTT. Its protein is CASSIEAGTGEEKLFF. The chain joins TRBV19 to TRBJ1-4; 10 bases are shared with TRBD1. CDR1 and CDR2 from the germline V gene are LNHDA and SQIVND (reference sequence). After removal of 0 bases from V and 8 bases from J, the junction contained 6 bases not matched to a gene. This CDR3 region has 16 residues.

This clone was recorded only once. The chain carries TRBV29-1 and TRBJ2-7; D possibly corresponds to TRBD1 (6 bases). The CDR3 is 13 residues long. From germline, CDR1 is SQVTM and CDR2 ANQGSEA. The ends were cut back, 5 bases at V and 7 bases at J, with 18 bases in the middle. The CDR3 DNA reads as TGCAGCGTTAAAGGGGGAACAGGGTCGGAGCAGTACTTC. As protein: CSVKGGTGSEQYF.

This clone appeared a single time. The chain is built from TRBV2 and TRBJ1-2; D is unclear. Germline V gives CDR1 SNHLY, CDR2 FYNNEI. Between the trimmed V and J ends, which lost 2 bases and 4 bases, there was a span of 11 bases. CDR3 size: 14 residues. The CDR3 loop reads CASSEMVGAYGYTF. CDR3 sequence (DNA): TGTGCCAGCAGTGAAATGGTTGGCGCCTATGGCTACACCTTC.